This T cell receptor (beta chain) comes out of a study of T cells in Graves' hyperthyroidism and ophthalmopathy. V lost 2 bases, J lost 0 bases, and 7 bases stayed unmatched. This CDR3 is 18 amino acids long. Amplification targeted TCR beta CDR3 regions from RNA transcripts. When the TCR CDR3 underwent first-round RT-PCR, the HTBI primer set was used. TCRdb independently ran MiXCR on the multiplex PCR reads; one entry per CDR3 protein. This repertoire shows 620,000 or so distinct CDR3 sequences, 14% found once; its top ten account for around 12%. This clonotype was counted many times. The origin of this receptor is a woman in her 50s with Graves' ophthalmopathy. Sequenced sample: blood. The rearrangement uses TRBV12-3 or TRBV12-4 and TRBJ2-1; 10 bases align to TRBD2. CDR3 in amino acids: CASSLIAGGLNSYNEQFF. The CDR3 region has the DNA TGTGCCAGCAGTTTAATAGCGGGAGGCCTCAACTCCTACAATGAGCAGTTCTTC.